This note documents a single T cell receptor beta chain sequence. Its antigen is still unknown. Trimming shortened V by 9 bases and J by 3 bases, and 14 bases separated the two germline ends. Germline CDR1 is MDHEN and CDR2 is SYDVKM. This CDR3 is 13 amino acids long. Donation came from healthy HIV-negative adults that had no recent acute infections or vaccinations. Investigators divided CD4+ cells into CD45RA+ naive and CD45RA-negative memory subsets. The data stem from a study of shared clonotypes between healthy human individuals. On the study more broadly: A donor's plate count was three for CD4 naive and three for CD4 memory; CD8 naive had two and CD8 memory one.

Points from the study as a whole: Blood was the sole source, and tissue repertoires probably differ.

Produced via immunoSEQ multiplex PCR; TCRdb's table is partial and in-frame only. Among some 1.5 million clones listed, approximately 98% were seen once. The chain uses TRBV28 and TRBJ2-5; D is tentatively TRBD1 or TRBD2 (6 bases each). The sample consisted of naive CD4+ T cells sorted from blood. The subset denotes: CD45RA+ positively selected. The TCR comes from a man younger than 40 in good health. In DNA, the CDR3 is TGTGCCAGTACGGCGGGACAAGAAGAGACCCAGTACTTC. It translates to CASTAGQEETQYF. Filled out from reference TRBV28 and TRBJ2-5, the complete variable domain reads DVKVTQSSRYLVKRTGEKVFLECVQDMDHENMFWYRQDPGLGLRLIYFSYDVKMKEKGDIPEGYSVSREKKERFSLILESASTNQTSMYLCASTAGQEETQYFGPGTRLLVL.